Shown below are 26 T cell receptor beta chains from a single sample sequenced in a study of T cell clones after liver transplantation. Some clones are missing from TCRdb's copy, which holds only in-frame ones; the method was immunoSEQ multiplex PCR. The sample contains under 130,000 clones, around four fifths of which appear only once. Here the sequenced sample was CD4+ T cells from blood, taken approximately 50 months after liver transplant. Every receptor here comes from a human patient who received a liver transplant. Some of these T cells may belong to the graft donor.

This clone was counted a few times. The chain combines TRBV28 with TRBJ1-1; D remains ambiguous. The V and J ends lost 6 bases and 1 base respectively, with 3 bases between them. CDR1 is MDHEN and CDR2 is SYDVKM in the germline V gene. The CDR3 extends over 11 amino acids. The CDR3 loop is CASSQNTEAFF. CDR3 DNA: TGTGCCAGCAGCCAGAACACTGAAGCTTTCTTT.

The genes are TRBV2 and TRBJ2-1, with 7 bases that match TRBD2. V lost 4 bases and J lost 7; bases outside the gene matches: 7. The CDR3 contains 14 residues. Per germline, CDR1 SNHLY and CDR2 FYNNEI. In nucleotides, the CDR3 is TGTGCCAGCAGTGCGGCTAGCGGAAGGAATGAGCAGTTCTTC. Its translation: CASSAASGRNEQFF.

The CDR3 reads CAWSVGPYEQYF. CDR3 DNA: TGTGCCTGGAGTGTAGGACCCTACGAGCAGTACTTC. The genes are TRBV30 and TRBJ2-7, with D uncertain. Germline lookup yields CDR1 GTSNPN and CDR2 SVGIG (reference sequence). V was cut by 0 bases and J by 2 bases, with 5 bases left in between. CDR3 size: 12 residues.

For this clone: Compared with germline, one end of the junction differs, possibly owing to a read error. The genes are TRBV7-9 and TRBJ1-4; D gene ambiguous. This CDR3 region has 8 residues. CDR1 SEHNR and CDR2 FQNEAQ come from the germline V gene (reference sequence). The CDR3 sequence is CASSPHRF. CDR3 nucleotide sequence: TGTGCCAGCAGCCCTCATCGGTTT. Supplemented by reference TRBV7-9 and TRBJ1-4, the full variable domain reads DTGVSQNPRHKITKRGQNVTFRCDPISEHNRLYWYRQTLGQGPEFLTYFQNEAQLEKSRLLSDRFSAERPKGSFSTLEIQRTEQGDSAMYLCASSPHRFGSGTQLSVL.

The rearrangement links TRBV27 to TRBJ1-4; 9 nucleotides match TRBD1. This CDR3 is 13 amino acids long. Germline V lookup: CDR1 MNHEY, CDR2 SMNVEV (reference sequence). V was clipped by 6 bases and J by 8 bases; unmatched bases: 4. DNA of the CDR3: TGTGCCAGCAGGCGACAGGGGGGCGAAAAACTGTTTTTT. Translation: CASRRQGGEKLFF.

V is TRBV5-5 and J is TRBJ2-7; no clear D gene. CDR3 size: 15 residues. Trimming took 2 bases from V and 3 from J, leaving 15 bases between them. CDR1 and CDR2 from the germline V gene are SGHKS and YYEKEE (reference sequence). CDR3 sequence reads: CASSFRVVGNYEQYF. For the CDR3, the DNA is TGTGCCAGCAGCTTTCGAGTGGTCGGAAACTACGAGCAGTACTTC.

CDR3: CASSDSSLQGHGYTF. Written as DNA, the CDR3 is TGTGCCAGCAGTGACTCGAGTCTACAGGGTCACGGCTACACCTTC. The chain combines TRBV6-4 with TRBJ1-2; a weak D match, TRBD1 (6 bases). The CDR3 is 15 residues long. Trimming removed 0 bases at V and 8 bases at J, with 16 bases between. Germline loops: CDR1 MRHNA, CDR2 SNTAGT.

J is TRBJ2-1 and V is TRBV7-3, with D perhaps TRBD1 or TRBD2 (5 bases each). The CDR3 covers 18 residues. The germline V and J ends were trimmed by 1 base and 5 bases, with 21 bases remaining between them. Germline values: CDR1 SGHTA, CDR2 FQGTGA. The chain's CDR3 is CASSLKIFEGDLNNEQFF. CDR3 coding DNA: TGTGCCAGCAGCTTAAAGATATTCGAAGGGGACCTCAACAATGAGCAGTTCTTC.

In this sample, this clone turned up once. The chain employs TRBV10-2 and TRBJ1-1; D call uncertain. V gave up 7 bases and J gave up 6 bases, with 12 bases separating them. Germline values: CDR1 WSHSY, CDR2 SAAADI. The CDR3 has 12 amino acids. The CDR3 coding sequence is TGCGCCAGCATCCGAGCTGACGCTGAAGCTTTCTTT. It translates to CASIRADAEAFF.

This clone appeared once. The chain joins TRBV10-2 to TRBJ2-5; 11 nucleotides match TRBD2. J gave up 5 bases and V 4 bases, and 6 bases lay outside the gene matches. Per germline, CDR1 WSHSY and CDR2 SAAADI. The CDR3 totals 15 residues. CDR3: CASSARTSGRETQYF. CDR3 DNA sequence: TGCGCCAGCAGTGCCCGGACTAGCGGGCGGGAGACCCAGTACTTC.

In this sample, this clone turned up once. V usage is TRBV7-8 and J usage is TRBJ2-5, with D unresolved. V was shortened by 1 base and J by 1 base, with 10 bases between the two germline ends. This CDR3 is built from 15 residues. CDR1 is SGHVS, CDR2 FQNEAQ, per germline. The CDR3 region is CASSLGSRTQETQYF. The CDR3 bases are TGTGCCAGCAGCTTAGGATCTCGGACCCAAGAGACCCAGTACTTC.

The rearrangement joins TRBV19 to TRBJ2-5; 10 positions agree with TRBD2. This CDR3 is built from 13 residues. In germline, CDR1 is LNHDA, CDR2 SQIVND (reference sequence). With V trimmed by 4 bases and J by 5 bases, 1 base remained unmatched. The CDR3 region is CASSKTSGETQYF. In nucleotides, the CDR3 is TGTGCCAGTAGTAAGACTAGCGGGGAGACCCAGTACTTC.

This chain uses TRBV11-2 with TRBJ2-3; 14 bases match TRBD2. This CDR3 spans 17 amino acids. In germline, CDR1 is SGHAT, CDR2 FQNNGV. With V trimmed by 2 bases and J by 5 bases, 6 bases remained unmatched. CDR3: CASSLQGLAGVRDTQYF. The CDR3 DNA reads TGTGCCAGCAGCTTACAGGGACTAGCGGGGGTAAGAGATACGCAGTATTTT. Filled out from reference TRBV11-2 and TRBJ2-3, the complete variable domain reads EAGVAQSPRYKIIEKRQSVAFWCNPISGHATLYWYQQILGQGPKLLIQFQNNGVVDDSQLPKDRFSAERLKGVDSTLKIQPAKLEDSAVYLCASSLQGLAGVRDTQYFGPGTRLTVL.

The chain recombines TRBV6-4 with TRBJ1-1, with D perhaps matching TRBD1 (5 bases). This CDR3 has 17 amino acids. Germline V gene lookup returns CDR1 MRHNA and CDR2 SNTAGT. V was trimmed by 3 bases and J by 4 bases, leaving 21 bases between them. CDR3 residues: CASSEPQGRSESTEAFF. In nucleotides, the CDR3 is TGTGCCAGCAGTGAACCCCAGGGCCGGAGCGAGAGCACTGAAGCTTTCTTT.

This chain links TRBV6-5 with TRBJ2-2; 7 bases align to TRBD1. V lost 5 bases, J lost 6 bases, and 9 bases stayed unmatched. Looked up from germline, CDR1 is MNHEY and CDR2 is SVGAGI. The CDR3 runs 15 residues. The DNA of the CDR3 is TGTGCCAGCAGTCCACAGGGGTATAGCGCCGGGGAGCTGTTTTTT. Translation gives CASSPQGYSAGELFF.

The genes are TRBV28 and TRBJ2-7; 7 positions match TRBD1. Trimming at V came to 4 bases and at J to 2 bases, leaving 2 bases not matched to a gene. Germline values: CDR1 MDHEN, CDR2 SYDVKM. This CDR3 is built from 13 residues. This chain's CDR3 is CASSWGTAYEQYF. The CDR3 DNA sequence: TGTGCCAGCAGTTGGGGGACAGCCTACGAGCAGTACTTC.

CDR3 sequence reads: CASSLKTASRLSTDTQYF. CDR3 DNA sequence: TGTGCCAGCAGCTTGAAAACCGCGAGCCGACTCAGCACAGATACGCAGTATTTT. V gene TRBV5-4 combines with J gene TRBJ2-3; D remains unclear. Looked up from germline, CDR1 is SGHNT and CDR2 is YYREEE (reference sequence). Trimming took off 1 base at V and 0 bases at J, with 18 bases between the two ends. The CDR3 is 18 residues long.

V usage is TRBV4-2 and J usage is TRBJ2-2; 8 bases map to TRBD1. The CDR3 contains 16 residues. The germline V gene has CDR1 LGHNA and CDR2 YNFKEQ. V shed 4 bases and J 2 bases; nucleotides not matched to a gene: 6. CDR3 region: CASSRLGQANTGELFF. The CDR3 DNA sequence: TGTGCCAGCAGCCGACTGGGACAGGCAAACACCGGGGAGCTGTTTTTT.

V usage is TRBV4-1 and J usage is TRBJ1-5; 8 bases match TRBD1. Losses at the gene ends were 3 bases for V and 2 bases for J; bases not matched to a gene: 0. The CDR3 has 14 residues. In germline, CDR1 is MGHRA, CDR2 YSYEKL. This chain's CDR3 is CASSQGQGNQPQHF. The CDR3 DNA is TGCGCCAGCAGCCAGGGACAGGGCAATCAGCCCCAGCATTTT.

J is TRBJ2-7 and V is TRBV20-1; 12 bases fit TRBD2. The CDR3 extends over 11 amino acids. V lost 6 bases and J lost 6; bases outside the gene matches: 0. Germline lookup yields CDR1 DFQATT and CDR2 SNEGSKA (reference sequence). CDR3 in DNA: TGCAGTGCGGGACTAGCGGGCGAGCAGTACTTC. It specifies CSAGLAGEQYF.

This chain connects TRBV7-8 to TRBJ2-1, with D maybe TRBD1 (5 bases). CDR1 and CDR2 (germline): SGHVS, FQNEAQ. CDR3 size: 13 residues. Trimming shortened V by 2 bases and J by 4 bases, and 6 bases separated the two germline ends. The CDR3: CASSLNRYNEQFF. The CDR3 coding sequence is TGTGCCAGCAGCTTAAACAGGTACAATGAGCAGTTCTTC.

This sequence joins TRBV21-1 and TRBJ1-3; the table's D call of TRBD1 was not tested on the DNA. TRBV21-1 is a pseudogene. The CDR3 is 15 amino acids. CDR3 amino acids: CASSNSPLSGNTIYF. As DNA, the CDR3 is TGTGCCAGCAGCAACAGTCCCCTCTCTGGAAACACCATATATTTT.

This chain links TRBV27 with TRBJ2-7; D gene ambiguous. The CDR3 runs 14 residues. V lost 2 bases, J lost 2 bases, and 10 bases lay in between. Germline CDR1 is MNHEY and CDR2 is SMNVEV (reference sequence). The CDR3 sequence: CASSLDRYTYEQYF. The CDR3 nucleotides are TGTGCCAGCAGTTTAGATCGGTACACCTACGAGCAGTACTTC.

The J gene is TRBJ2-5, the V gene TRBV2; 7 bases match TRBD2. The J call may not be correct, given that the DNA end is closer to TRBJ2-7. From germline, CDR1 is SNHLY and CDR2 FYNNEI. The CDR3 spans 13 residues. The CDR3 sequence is CASSRAGSYEQYF. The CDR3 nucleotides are TGTGCCAGCAGTCGAGCGGGAAGCTACGAGCAGTACTTC.

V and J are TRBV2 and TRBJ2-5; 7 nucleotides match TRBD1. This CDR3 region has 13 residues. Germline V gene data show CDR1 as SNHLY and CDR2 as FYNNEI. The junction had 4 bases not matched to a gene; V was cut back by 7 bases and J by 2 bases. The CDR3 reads CASIQGVQETQYF. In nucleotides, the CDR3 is TGTGCCAGCATTCAGGGGGTGCAAGAGACCCAGTACTTC.

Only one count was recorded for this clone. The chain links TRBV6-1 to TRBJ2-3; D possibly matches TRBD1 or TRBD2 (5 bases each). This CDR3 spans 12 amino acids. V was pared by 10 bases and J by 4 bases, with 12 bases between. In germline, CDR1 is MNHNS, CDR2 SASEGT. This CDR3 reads CATGSWADTQYF. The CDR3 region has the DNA TGTGCCACAGGGAGCTGGGCAGATACGCAGTATTTT.